This TCR beta chain derives from a study of cytomegalovirus exposure and HLA in healthy donors. Each donor's status was that of a healthy bone marrow donor. Germline CDR1 MGHDK, CDR2 SYGVNS. The V and J ends lost 2 bases and 4 bases, in that order; junction bases with no gene match: 6. This CDR3 region has 16 residues. Study-wide results and limits: TRBV6-2, TRBV6-3 and some other V segments were excluded as indistinguishable. Relative to equally common others, HLA-associated TCR beta chains showed greater clonal expansion in a later analysis.

The PCR ran on 60 Vbeta and 13 Jbeta primers. Generated by immunoSEQ multiplex PCR, the TCRdb table keeps only in-frame clones and is missing some. The sample spans around 70,000 clones; the ten largest clones claim 3.5% to 4%. Points on this clone: The antigen is not known.

This receptor was obtained from a female donor in good health and CMV-seropositive. This chain joins TRBV25-1 and TRBJ2-2; TRBD2 matches at 8 bases. The sample consisted of PBMCs. CDR3 loop: CASSERASGGTGELFF. CDR3 nucleotide sequence: TGTGCCAGCAGTGAACGGGCGAGCGGGGGCACCGGGGAGCTGTTTTTT.